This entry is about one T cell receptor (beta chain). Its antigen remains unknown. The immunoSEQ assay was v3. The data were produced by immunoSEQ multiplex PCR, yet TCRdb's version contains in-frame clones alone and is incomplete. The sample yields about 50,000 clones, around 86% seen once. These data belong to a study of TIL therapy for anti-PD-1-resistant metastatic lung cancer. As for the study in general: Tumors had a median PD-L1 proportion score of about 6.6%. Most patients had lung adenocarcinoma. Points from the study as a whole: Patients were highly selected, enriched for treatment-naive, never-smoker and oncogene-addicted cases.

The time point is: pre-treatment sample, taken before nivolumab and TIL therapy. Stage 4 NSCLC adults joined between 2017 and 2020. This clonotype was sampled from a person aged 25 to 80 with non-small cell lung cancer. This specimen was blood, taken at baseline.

In DNA form, the CDR3 reads TGTGCCAGCAGCTTAGAGGCAGGGATCGTCTCCGAGCAGTACTTC. It encodes CASSLEAGIVSEQYF. V is TRBV11-2 and J is TRBJ2-7; possibly TRBD1 for D (5 bases). Per germline, CDR1 SGHAT and CDR2 FQNNGV. The CDR3 totals 15 residues. Trimming removed 0 bases from V and 6 bases from J, with 15 bases in between.